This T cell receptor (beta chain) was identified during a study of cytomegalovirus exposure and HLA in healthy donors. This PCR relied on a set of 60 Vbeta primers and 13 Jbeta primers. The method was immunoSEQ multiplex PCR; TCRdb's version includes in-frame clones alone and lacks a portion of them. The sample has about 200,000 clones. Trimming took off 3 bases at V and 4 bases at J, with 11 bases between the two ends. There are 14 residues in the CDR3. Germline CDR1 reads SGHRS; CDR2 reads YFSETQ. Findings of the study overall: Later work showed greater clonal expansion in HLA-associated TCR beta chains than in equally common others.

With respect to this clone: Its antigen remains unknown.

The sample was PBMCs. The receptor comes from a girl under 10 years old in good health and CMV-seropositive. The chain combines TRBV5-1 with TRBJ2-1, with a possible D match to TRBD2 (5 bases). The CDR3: CASSSLGSYNEQFF. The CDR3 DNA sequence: TGCGCCAGCAGCTCCCTGGGGAGTTACAATGAGCAGTTCTTC.